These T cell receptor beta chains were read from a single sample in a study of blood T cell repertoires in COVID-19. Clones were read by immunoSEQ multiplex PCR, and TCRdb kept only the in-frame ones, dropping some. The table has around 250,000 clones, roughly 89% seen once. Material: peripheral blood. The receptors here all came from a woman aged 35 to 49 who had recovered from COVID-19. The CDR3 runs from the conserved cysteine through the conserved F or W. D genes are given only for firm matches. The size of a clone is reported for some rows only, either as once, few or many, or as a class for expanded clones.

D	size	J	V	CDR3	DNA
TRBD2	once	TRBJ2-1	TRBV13	CASIKSRAGEGHNEQFF	TGTGCCAGCATAAAAAGCCGGGCGGGGGAGGGTCACAATGAGCAGTTCTTC
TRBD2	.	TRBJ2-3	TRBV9	CASSVVGGGVSTDTQYF	TGTGCCAGCAGCGTAGTCGGCGGGGGGGTTAGCACAGATACGCAGTATTTT
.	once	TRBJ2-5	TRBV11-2	CASSIRETQYF	TGTGCCAGCAGCATCAGAGAGACCCAGTACTTC
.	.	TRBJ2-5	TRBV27	CASSSLGVRETQYF	TGTGCCAGCAGTTCCTTAGGGGTACGGGAGACCCAGTACTTC
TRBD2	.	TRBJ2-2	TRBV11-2	CASSRRLAGITGELFF	TGTGCCAGCAGCCGACGACTAGCGGGGATCACCGGGGAGCTGTTTTTT
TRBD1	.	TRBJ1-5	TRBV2	CASSLQGQGQPQHF	TGTGCCAGCAGCCTACAGGGGCAGGGTCAGCCCCAGCATTTT
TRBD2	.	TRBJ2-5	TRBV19	CASRYGGGTQYF	TGTGCCAGTAGATACGGGGGGGGGACCCAGTACTTC
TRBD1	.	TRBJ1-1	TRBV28	CASTKWRQGTEAFF	TGTGCCAGCACAAAGTGGAGACAGGGAACTGAAGCTTTCTTT
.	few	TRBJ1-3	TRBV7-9	CASSYGQGNTIYF	TGTGCCAGCAGCTACGGACAGGGAAACACCATATATTTT
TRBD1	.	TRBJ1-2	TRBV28	CASSFGQGVYGYTF	TGTGCCAGCAGTTTCGGACAGGGAGTTTATGGCTACACCTTC
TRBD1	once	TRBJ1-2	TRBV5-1	CASSSGQGRYYGYTF	TGCGCCAGCAGCTCAGGACAGGGGAGGTACTATGGCTACACCTTC
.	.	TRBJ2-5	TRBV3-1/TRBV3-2	CASSQPLTRFMRSHQETQYF	TGTGCCAGCAGCCAACCGCTCACGCGGTTTATGCGGAGCCACCAAGAGACCCAGTACTTC
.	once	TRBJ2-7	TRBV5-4	CASSRGYEQYF	TGTGCCAGCAGCAGGGGTTACGAGCAGTACTTC
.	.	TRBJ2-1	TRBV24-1	CATSDRTGTLGKGSYNEQFF	TGTGCCACCAGTGACCGTACCGGGACACTAGGAAAGGGCTCCTACAATGAGCAGTTCTTC
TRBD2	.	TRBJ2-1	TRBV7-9	CASSLTSGRSVDEQFF	TGTGCCAGCAGCCTGACTAGCGGGAGGTCGGTAGATGAGCAGTTCTTC
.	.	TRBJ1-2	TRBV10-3	CAITDQGFGYTF	TGTGCCATCACCGATCAGGGTTTTGGCTACACCTTC
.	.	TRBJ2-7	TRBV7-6	CASSSKKLSYEQYF	TGTGCCAGCAGCTCCAAAAAACTCTCCTACGAGCAGTACTTC
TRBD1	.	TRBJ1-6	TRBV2	CASSNRGSSYNSPLHF	TGTGCCAGCAGTAACAGGGGGAGCTCCTATAATTCACCCCTCCACTTT
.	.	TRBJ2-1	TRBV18	CASSPGEDNEQFF	TGTGCCAGCTCACCAGGCGAGGACAATGAGCAGTTCTTC
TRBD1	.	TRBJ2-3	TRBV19	CASSETGGTDTQYF	TGTGCCAGTAGTGAGACAGGGGGAACAGATACGCAGTATTTT
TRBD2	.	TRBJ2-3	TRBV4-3	CASSQRLRGSEDTQYF	TGCGCCAGCAGCCAGCGCTTGCGCGGGAGTGAAGATACGCAGTATTTT
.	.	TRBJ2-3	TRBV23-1	CASLCTDTQYF	TGCGCCAGCCTGTGCACAGATACGCAGTATTTT
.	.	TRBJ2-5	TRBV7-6	CASSPVAIRLPETQYF	TGTGCCAGCAGCCCCGTGGCCATTCGTCTGCCAGAGACCCAGTACTTC
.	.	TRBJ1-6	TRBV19	CASKGAEGSSYNSPLHF	TGTGCCAGTAAAGGGGCGGAGGGAAGCTCCTATAATTCACCCCTCCACTTT
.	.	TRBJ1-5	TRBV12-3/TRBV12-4	CASSLPDQPQHF	TGTGCCAGCAGTTTACCGGATCAGCCCCAGCATTTT
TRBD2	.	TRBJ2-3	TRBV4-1	CASSQEPGRVTSTDTQYF	TGCGCCAGCAGCCAAGAGCCCGGGAGGGTGACTAGCACAGATACGCAGTATTTT
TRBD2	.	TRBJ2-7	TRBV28	CATSGPGLSYEQYF	TGTGCCACCTCTGGACCGGGACTAAGCTACGAGCAGTACTTC
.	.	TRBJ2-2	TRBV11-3	CASSPDPRALFF	TGTGCCAGCTCCCCCGACCCCAGGGCGCTGTTTTTT
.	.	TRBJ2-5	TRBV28	CASRGGSPGQETQYF	TGTGCCAGCAGGGGGGGATCGCCCGGCCAAGAGACCCAGTACTTC